A single sample gave rise to the 31 T cell receptor beta chains below, sequenced in a study of blood T cell repertoires in COVID-19. Sequencing used immunoSEQ multiplex PCR; TCRdb keeps in-frame clones, though not all of them. The sample records fewer than 250,000 clones, approximately 83% being singletons. The specimen was peripheral blood. These receptors originate from a human donor in a cohort sampled during active COVID-19.

The V call is TRBV9, the J call TRBJ1-1, with 8 bases fitting TRBD1. Germline CDR1 and CDR2: SGDLS and YYNGEE. J lost 11 bases, V lost 0 bases, and 9 bases had no gene match. The CDR3 runs to 14 residues. In nucleotides, the CDR3 is TGTGCCAGCAGCGTAGGGGACAGGCCGGTAAGGGCTTTCTTT. Protein sequence: CASSVGDRPVRAFF.

This chain uses TRBV4-1 with TRBJ1-3; D possibly corresponds to TRBD1 (5 bases). Germline V CDR1 and CDR2: MGHRA, YSYEKL. This CDR3 has 16 amino acids. V lost 1 base and J lost 2, with 12 bases in between. The CDR3 region is CASSQGWGETGNTIYF. For the CDR3, the DNA is TGCGCCAGCAGCCAAGGGTGGGGCGAAACTGGAAACACCATATATTTT.

V usage is TRBV5-1 and J usage is TRBJ1-6, with D maybe TRBD1 (6 bases). Germline V gives CDR1 SGHRS, CDR2 YFSETQ. This CDR3 has 17 amino acids. The ends were cut back, 0 bases at V and 2 bases at J, with 12 bases in the middle. The chain's CDR3 is CASSLGAGEAYNSPLHF. The CDR3 bases are TGCGCCAGCAGCTTGGGGGCAGGGGAAGCCTATAATTCACCCCTCCACTTT.

This chain connects TRBV29-1 to TRBJ2-1; 13 bases are a match to TRBD2. This CDR3 has 15 residues. V gave up 5 bases and J gave up 4 bases; unmatched junction bases: 5. Germline V gives CDR1 SQVTM, CDR2 ANQGSEA. Written as DNA, the CDR3 is TGCAGCGTTCAGACTAGCGGGGGGCTGTACAATGAGCAGTTCTTC. It is translated as CSVQTSGGLYNEQFF.

The chain combines TRBV2 with TRBJ2-5; 8 positions agree with TRBD1. Germline lookup yields CDR1 SNHLY and CDR2 FYNNEI. J was trimmed by 2 bases and V by 9 bases; bases with no gene match: 5. The CDR3 has 13 amino acids. The CDR3 DNA follows: TGTGCCAGTCAGACAGGGGTACAAGAGACCCAGTACTTC. It is translated as CASQTGVQETQYF. The whole variable domain, remainder taken from reference TRBV2 and TRBJ2-5, is EPEVTQTPSHQVTQMGQEVILRCVPISNHLYFYWYRQILGQKVEFLVSFYNNEISEKSEIFDDQFSVERPDGSNFTLKIRSTKLEDSAMYFCASQTGVQETQYFGPGTRLLVL.

The chain links TRBV19 to TRBJ1-1, with 11 bases that match TRBD1. With 5 bases clipped from V and 4 bases from J, the junction kept 9 bases outside the gene matches. In germline, CDR1 is LNHDA, CDR2 SQIVND (reference sequence). The CDR3 loop spans 16 amino acids. CDR3 nucleotide sequence: TGTGCCAGTAGTCCGGGAGGACAGGGGGCGGGCACTGAAGCTTTCTTT. Its protein is CASSPGGQGAGTEAFF. Together with reference TRBV19 and TRBJ1-1, the CDR3 gives the full variable domain: DGGITQSPKYLFRKEGQNVTLSCEQNLNHDAMYWYRQDPGQGLRLIYYSQIVNDFQKGDIAEGYSVSREKKESFPLTVTSAQKNPTAFYLCASSPGGQGAGTEAFFGQGTRLTVV.

As for this clone: Other DNA sequences in this specimen translate into the identical CDR3. J is TRBJ2-2 and V is TRBV12-3 or TRBV12-4; D might be TRBD1 (5 bases). V gave up 5 bases and J gave up 5 bases, with 6 bases separating them. The CDR3 covers 12 residues. CDR3: CASSPGTGELFF. CDR3 nucleotides: TGTGCCAGCAGTCCAGGGACCGGGGAGCTGTTTTTT.

This chain connects TRBV27 to TRBJ2-7; 7 bases fit TRBD1. After removal of 4 bases from V and 6 bases from J, the junction contained 6 bases not matched to a gene. The CDR3 loop spans 13 amino acids. The germline V gene has CDR1 MNHEY and CDR2 SMNVEV (reference sequence). The CDR3 DNA follows: TGTGCCAGCAGTTCCCGACAGGGTGGCGAGCAGTACTTC. It is translated as CASSSRQGGEQYF.

This rearrangement joins TRBV28 to TRBJ2-1, with 9 nucleotides matching TRBD1. In germline, CDR1 is MDHEN, CDR2 SYDVKM. Trimming at V came to 7 bases and at J to 6 bases, leaving 13 bases not matched to a gene. This CDR3 is built from 16 residues. The CDR3 DNA reads as TGTGCCAGCACATCTACCGGGACAGGGATTGTCAATGAGCAGTTCTTC. Translated: CASTSTGTGIVNEQFF.

The chain joins TRBV5-1 to TRBJ1-2; no reliable D call. CDR3 length: 12 residues. Looked up from germline, CDR1 is SGHRS and CDR2 is YFSETQ. Trimming stripped 5 bases from V and 5 bases from J, with 10 bases between. The CDR3 DNA follows: TGCGCCAGCAGTCCCGGGGAGTATGGCTACACCTTC. Its protein is CASSPGEYGYTF.

The chain has TRBV11-2 and TRBJ2-1; 7 bases align to TRBD1. This CDR3 region has 16 residues. With V trimmed by 6 bases and J by 9 bases, 17 bases remained unmatched. Germline assignment: CDR1 SGHAT and CDR2 FQNNGV. CDR3: CASRTPRGGVRGEQFF. CDR3 nucleotide sequence: TGTGCCAGCAGGACCCCGCGAGGGGGCGTCAGAGGTGAGCAGTTCTTC.

The rearrangement links TRBV5-1 to TRBJ2-7; maybe TRBD2 (6 bases). The CDR3 covers 15 residues. Germline CDR1 SGHRS, CDR2 YFSETQ. The V and J ends lost 2 bases and 6 bases respectively, with 18 bases between them. The CDR3 DNA follows: TGCGCCAGCAGCTTTAGTGCGGGGTTTCACAGCGAGCAGTACTTC. Residues: CASSFSAGFHSEQYF.

The chain carries TRBV12-3 or TRBV12-4 and TRBJ2-2, with TRBD1 matching 9 bases. V was pared by 6 bases and J by 6 bases, with 2 bases of the junction left unmatched. CDR3 size: 13 residues. The CDR3, as DNA: TGTGCCAGCAGCCGACAGGGGGCCGGGGAGCTGTTTTTT. Translated, it gives CASSRQGAGELFF.

The genes are TRBV28 and TRBJ2-1; the match to TRBD2 covers 8 bases. Unmatched junction bases numbered 2, after V lost 2 bases and J lost 5 bases. The germline CDR1 and CDR2 sequences are MDHEN and SYDVKM. The CDR3 runs to 14 residues. CDR3 in DNA: TGTGCCAGCAGTTTACTAGCGGGCGACAATGAGCAGTTCTTC. It encodes CASSLLAGDNEQFF.

J is TRBJ1-5 and V is TRBV12-3 or TRBV12-4; D is unresolved. Trimming took 6 bases from V and 7 from J, leaving 10 bases between them. The CDR3 runs to 12 residues. CDR3 sequence: CASSPVIQPQHF. The CDR3 DNA is TGTGCCAGCAGCCCCGTTATCCAGCCCCAGCATTTT.

The CDR3, as DNA: TGTGCCAGCAGCCCCGTTCCGACGCAGTATTTT. This encodes CASSPVPTQYF. The V call is TRBV7-2, the J call TRBJ2-3; unclear D gene. CDR3 length: 11 residues. V gave up 5 bases and J gave up 9 bases, with 9 bases separating them. CDR1 and CDR2 (germline): SGHTA, FQGNSA. Looking up the rest from reference TRBV7-2 and TRBJ2-3 gives the full variable domain: GAGVSQSPSNKVTEKGKDVELRCDPISGHTALYWYRQSLGQGLEFLIYFQGNSAPDKSGLPSDRFSAERTGGSVSTLTIQRTQQEDSAVYLCASSPVPTQYFGPGTRLTVL.

This clone was observed a handful of times. V is TRBV28 and J is TRBJ2-5; no clear D. The V gene lost 2 bases and the J gene lost 7 bases, with 14 bases spanning the gap. The CDR3 consists of 14 residues. Looked up from germline, CDR1 is MDHEN and CDR2 is SYDVKM. The CDR3 nucleotides are TGTGCCAGCAGTTTAAGCGACCTACCGGGGACCCAGTACTTC. As protein: CASSLSDLPGTQYF.

The count of this clone is one. The J gene is TRBJ1-5, the V gene TRBV5-5, with 12 positions matching TRBD1. CDR1 and CDR2 (germline): SGHKS, YYEKEE (reference sequence). This CDR3 has 16 amino acids. The V and J ends lost 0 bases and 7 bases, in that order; junction bases with no gene match: 5. This chain's CDR3 is CASSLGGQGARQPQHF. DNA for the CDR3: TGTGCCAGCAGCTTGGGGGGACAGGGGGCAAGGCAGCCCCAGCATTTT.

This clone was seen a handful of times. The V call is TRBV7-9, the J call TRBJ2-7, with TRBD2 identical over 7 bases. This CDR3 is 13 amino acids long. CDR1 is SEHNR and CDR2 is FQNEAQ in the germline V gene (reference sequence). Trimming cost V 1 base and J 3 bases; bases outside gene matches: 0. The CDR3 DNA reads as TGTGCCAGCAGCTTAGGGGAGGGCTACGAGCAGTACTTC. The encoded protein is CASSLGEGYEQYF.

The chain recombines TRBV6-6 with TRBJ1-6; 7 bases match TRBD1. The CDR3 spans 14 residues. CDR1 MNHNY and CDR2 SVGAGI come from the germline V gene (reference sequence). V lost 7 bases and J lost 7; bases outside the gene matches: 7. CDR3: CASTLGTVNSPLHF. In nucleotides, the CDR3 is TGTGCCAGCACCCTAGGGACAGTCAATTCACCCCTCCACTTT.

This chain uses TRBV18 with TRBJ1-5, with TRBD1 matching over 7 bases. Germline V gene lookup returns CDR1 KGHSH and CDR2 LQKENI. Trimming at V came to 4 bases and at J to 7 bases, leaving 7 bases not matched to a gene. The CDR3 spans 14 residues. CDR3 loop: CASSLEQGWQPQHF. In nucleotides, the CDR3 is TGTGCCAGCTCACTCGAACAGGGGTGGCAGCCCCAGCATTTT.

V is TRBV10-1 and J is TRBJ2-1; tentative D call: TRBD2 (5 bases). The germline V gene has CDR1 WNHNN and CDR2 SYGVQD (reference sequence). Trimming took off 3 bases at V and 14 bases at J, with 20 bases between the two ends. There are 14 residues in the CDR3. The CDR3 protein is CASSESGTGRREFF. In nucleotides, the CDR3 is TGCGCCAGCAGTGAAAGTGGAACGGGGAGACGGGAGTTCTTC.

The rearrangement links TRBV28 to TRBJ1-4; 8 bases map to TRBD1. V gave up 3 bases and J gave up 7 bases; unmatched junction bases: 7. Per germline, CDR1 MDHEN and CDR2 SYDVKM. The CDR3 length is 15 residues. The CDR3 reads CASSLGSRGPEKLFF. CDR3 DNA sequence: TGTGCCAGCAGTTTGGGGAGCAGGGGGCCTGAAAAACTGTTTTTT.

The chain joins TRBV19 to TRBJ1-5; D is ambiguous. V was trimmed by 7 bases and J by 0 bases, leaving 13 bases between them. This CDR3 spans 15 amino acids. Germline V gene lookup returns CDR1 LNHDA and CDR2 SQIVND (reference sequence). Written as DNA, the CDR3 is TGTGCCAGTAAAGGAGGAGTTGATAGCAATCAGCCCCAGCATTTT. This encodes CASKGGVDSNQPQHF.

This clone was observed a few times. The chain combines TRBV28 with TRBJ2-1; 7 bases agree with TRBD2. The CDR3 is 16 residues long. Germline values: CDR1 MDHEN, CDR2 SYDVKM. The trim removed 6 bases at V and 7 bases at J, leaving 15 bases unmatched. The CDR3 region is CASSPPYGRNRNEQFF. The CDR3 nucleotides are TGTGCCAGCAGCCCGCCCTACGGGAGGAATAGGAATGAGCAGTTCTTC.

As regards this clone: The sample contains more than one DNA sequence encoding this CDR3. The V and J genes are TRBV27 and TRBJ1-1; maybe TRBD1 (6 bases). V lost 5 bases to trimming and J lost 4 bases, with 14 bases between them. This CDR3 comprises 14 residues. CDR1 is MNHEY, CDR2 SMNVEV, per germline (reference sequence). CDR3: CASSHRQGITEAFF. The CDR3 DNA follows: TGTGCCAGCAGTCATCGGCAGGGGATCACTGAAGCTTTCTTT.

The V gene is TRBV7-3, the J gene TRBJ1-5; no firm D call. CDR1 is SGHTA and CDR2 is FQGTGA in the germline V gene. This CDR3 has 14 amino acids. Trimming shortened V by 2 bases and J by 2 bases, and 7 bases separated the two germline ends. Here the CDR3 DNA reads TGTGCCAGCAGCTTATTTCCGGGCAATCAGCCCCAGCATTTT. It specifies CASSLFPGNQPQHF.

This clone was observed once. The chain couples TRBV6-6 to TRBJ1-5, with D possibly matching TRBD1 (6 bases). The germline V gene encodes CDR1 MNHNY and CDR2 SVGAGI (reference sequence). Between the trimmed V and J ends, which lost 6 bases and 1 base, there was a span of 10 bases. CDR3 length: 14 amino acids. CDR3 protein: CASRTGQSNQPQHF. The CDR3 region has the DNA TGTGCCAGCAGAACTGGACAGAGCAATCAGCCCCAGCATTTT.

The chain combines TRBV10-3 with TRBJ2-6; tentatively, D is TRBD1 (6 bases). With 11 bases removed from V and 2 bases from J, the gap between germline ends came to 16 bases. Germline CDR1 reads ENHRY; CDR2 reads SYGVKD. The CDR3 extends over 15 amino acids. Here the CDR3 DNA reads TGTGCCGCGACGTCTGGACAGACTGGGGCCAACGTCCTGACTTTC. Protein product: CAATSGQTGANVLTF.

The chain combines TRBV5-1 with TRBJ2-3, with a tentative D call TRBD2 (5 bases). Germline V CDR1 and CDR2: SGHRS, YFSETQ. The ends were cut back, 2 bases at V and 2 bases at J, with 9 bases in the middle. CDR3 size: 14 residues. The CDR3 DNA reads as TGCGCCAGCAGCTTTAACCGGGACACAGATACGCAGTATTTT. It codes for CASSFNRDTDTQYF.

The CDR3 DNA reads TGTGCCAGCAGCTTACAGACACCACAGGGGTCCCCCATTGTCTATGAGCAGTTCTTC. This codes for CASSLQTPQGSPIVYEQFF. The rearrangement joins TRBV7-9 to TRBJ2-1, with 7 positions matching TRBD1. Trimming at V came to 2 bases and at J to 8 bases, leaving 21 bases not matched to a gene. CDR1 SEHNR and CDR2 FQNEAQ come from the germline V gene (reference sequence). The CDR3 spans 19 residues.